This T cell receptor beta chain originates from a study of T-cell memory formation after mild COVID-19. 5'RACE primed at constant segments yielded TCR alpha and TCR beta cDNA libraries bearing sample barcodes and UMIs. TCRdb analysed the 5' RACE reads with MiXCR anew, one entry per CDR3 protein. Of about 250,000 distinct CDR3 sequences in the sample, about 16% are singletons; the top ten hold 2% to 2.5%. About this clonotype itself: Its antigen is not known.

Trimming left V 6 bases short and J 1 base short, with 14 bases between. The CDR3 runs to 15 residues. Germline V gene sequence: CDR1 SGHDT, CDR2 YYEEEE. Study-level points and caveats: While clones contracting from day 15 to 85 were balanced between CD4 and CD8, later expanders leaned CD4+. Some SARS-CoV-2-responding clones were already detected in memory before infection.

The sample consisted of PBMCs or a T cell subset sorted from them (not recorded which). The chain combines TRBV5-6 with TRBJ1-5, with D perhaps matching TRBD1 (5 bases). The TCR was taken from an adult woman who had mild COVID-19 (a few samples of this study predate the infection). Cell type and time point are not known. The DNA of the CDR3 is TGTGCCAGCACCAGATACGGGGGAAGCAATCAGCCCCAGCATTTT. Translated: CASTRYGGSNQPQHF. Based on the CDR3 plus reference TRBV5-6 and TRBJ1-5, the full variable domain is DAGVTQSPTHLIKTRGQQVTLRCSPKSGHDTVSWYQQALGQGPQFIFQYYEEEERQRGNFPDRFSGHQFPNYSSELNVNALLLGDSALYLCASTRYGGSNQPQHFGDGTRLSIL.